These T cell receptor beta chains were read from a single sample in a study of blood T cell repertoires in COVID-19. Libraries were prepared by immunoSEQ multiplex PCR; TCRdb keeps only in-frame clonotypes and omits some of them. The repertoire includes approximately 340,000 clones, 87% of them detected once, and roughly 9.9% sits in the top ten. Sequencing was performed on peripheral blood. All receptors derive from a man aged 25 to 40 with COVID-19, enrolled during active disease. Each CDR3 is given with its conserved first and last residue. Each record gives: J gene, clone size, D gene, V gene, CDR3 protein, CDR3 DNA. D genes are given only for firm matches. Clone size is given for some rows only: seen once, a few or many times, or a class if the clone is expanded.

>TRBJ1-4|.|.|TRBV28
CASSLKPSPPTTNEKLFF
TGTGCCAGCAGTTTAAAGCCTTCACCACCCACAACTAATGAAAAACTGTTTTTT
>TRBJ2-7|few|TRBD1|TRBV15
CATSPDRVKVYEQYF
TGTGCCACCAGCCCGGACAGGGTAAAAGTCTACGAGCAGTACTTC
>TRBJ2-2|.|TRBD1|TRBV2
CASSTPDRGLTGELFF
TGTGCCAGCAGTACCCCGGACAGGGGTCTCACCGGGGAGCTGTTTTTT
>TRBJ1-4|.|.|TRBV5-1
CASSLEGYEKLFF
TGCGCCAGCAGTTTAGAGGGATACGAAAAACTGTTTTTT
>TRBJ1-1|.|.|TRBV6-6
CASTSRTVFAEAFF
TGTGCCAGCACCTCCCGCACAGTCTTTGCGGAAGCTTTCTTT
>TRBJ2-7|.|.|TRBV2
CASSVQYEQYF
TGTGCCAGCAGTGTTCAGTACGAGCAGTACTTC
>TRBJ1-2|.|.|TRBV5-4
CASSQPRGYNNYGYTF
TGTGCCAGCAGCCAACCTCGGGGGTATAATAACTATGGCTACACCTTC
>TRBJ2-7|.|TRBD1|TRBV28
CASEGQGNFYEQYF
TGTGCCAGCGAAGGACAGGGTAATTTTTACGAGCAGTACTTC
>TRBJ1-2|.|.|TRBV6-5
CASSYSPWTEYGYTF
TGTGCCAGCAGTTACTCCCCTTGGACTGAATATGGCTACACCTTC
>TRBJ2-5|.|TRBD2|TRBV5-1
CASSIVTVGLAGDKTQYF
TGCGCCAGCAGCATAGTGACCGTAGGACTAGCGGGAGACAAGACCCAGTACTTC
>TRBJ2-2|few|.|TRBV2
CASSEGHSASTGELFF
TGTGCCAGCAGTGAGGGACACTCAGCTTCCACCGGGGAGCTGTTTTTT
>TRBJ2-7|.|.|TRBV12-2
CASRLRTSGALPRSGEYF
TGTGCAAGTCGCCTTAGGACTAGCGGGGCGCTCCCAAGATCTGGCGAGTACTTC
>TRBJ1-1|.|.|TRBV19
CASSIGTLTGEAFF
TGTGCCAGTAGTATAGGTACTTTGACAGGAGAAGCTTTCTTT
>TRBJ1-2|.|.|TRBV29-1
CSVERARALILHYGYTF
TGCAGCGTTGAAAGGGCCAGGGCATTGATTCTCCACTATGGCTACACCTTC
>TRBJ1-3|.|TRBD1|TRBV7-8
CASSSDRVYHSLSGNTIYF
TGTGCCAGCAGTTCGGACAGGGTGTACCACTCTCTCTCTGGAAACACCATATATTTT
>TRBJ2-7|.|.|TRBV20-1
CSALTGQQQYF
TGCAGTGCTTTGACAGGCCAACAGCAGTACTTC
>TRBJ2-7|.|TRBD1|TRBV6-6
CASSPRQGVSYEQYF
TGTGCCAGCAGTCCACGACAGGGGGTCTCCTACGAGCAGTACTTC
>TRBJ2-1|.|TRBD1|TRBV6-2/TRBV6-3
CASSYIGQGPLEQFF
TGTGCCAGCAGTTACATAGGACAGGGACCCCTTGAGCAGTTCTTC
>TRBJ2-3|.|.|TRBV7-9
CASSSLGDTQYF
TGTGCCAGCAGCTCACTAGGAGATACGCAGTATTTT
>TRBJ1-4|once|TRBD1|TRBV11-2
CASSPRGTGFEKLFF
TGTGCCAGCAGCCCCCGAGGGACAGGGTTTGAAAAACTGTTTTTT
>TRBJ2-5|.|.|TRBV9
CASSPDGGRSKETQYF
TGTGCCAGCAGCCCCGATGGAGGGAGGAGTAAGGAGACCCAGTACTTC
>TRBJ2-1|.|TRBD1|TRBV5-4
CASSFSGTGNYNEQFF
TGTGCCAGCAGCTTCTCCGGGACAGGGAACTACAATGAGCAGTTCTTC
>TRBJ1-2|.|TRBD1|TRBV15
CATSREGDRGNGYTF
TGTGCCACCAGCAGAGAAGGGGACAGGGGGAATGGCTACACCTTC
>TRBJ1-3|.|TRBD1|TRBV7-9
CASSLVRGQGKSGNTIYF
TGTGCCAGCAGCTTAGTACGGGGACAGGGGAAGTCTGGAAACACCATATATTTT
>TRBJ1-6|few|.|TRBV7-2
CASSLKGPAYNSPLHF
TGTGCCAGCAGCTTAAAGGGGCCAGCCTATAATTCACCCCTCCACTTT
>TRBJ1-4|.|TRBD1|TRBV19
CASSMDRGSGEKLFF
TGTGCCAGTAGTATGGACAGGGGCAGTGGTGAAAAACTGTTTTTT
>TRBJ1-5|.|.|TRBV7-2
CASSSRRENQPQHF
TGTGCCAGCAGCTCCCGGAGGGAGAACCAGCCCCAGCATTTT
>TRBJ2-2|once|.|TRBV5-1
CASSLGTGTGELFF
TGCGCCAGCAGCTTGGGAACGGGGACCGGGGAGCTGTTTTTT
>TRBJ1-1|.|TRBD1|TRBV18
CASSPPVGGPTEAFF
TGTGCCAGCTCACCACCCGTAGGGGGCCCCACTGAAGCTTTCTTT
>TRBJ2-7|.|TRBD2|TRBV7-8
CASSLAPGGPRSYEQYF
TGTGCCAGCAGCTTAGCGCCGGGGGGTCCAAGGTCCTACGAGCAGTACTTC
>TRBJ2-1|.|.|TRBV7-8
CASSFAGLTYNEQFF
TGTGCCAGCAGCTTCGCAGGATTAACCTACAATGAGCAGTTCTTC
>TRBJ1-5|.|.|TRBV12-3/TRBV12-4
CASSSYSNQPQHF
TGTGCCAGCAGTTCGTATAGCAATCAGCCCCAGCATTTT
>TRBJ2-3|.|.|TRBV5-8
CASSLGTTSTDTQYF
TGTGCCAGCAGCTTGGGTACTACATCCACAGATACGCAGTATTTT
>TRBJ1-6|once|TRBD1|TRBV4-2
CASSQADRVRSPLHF
TGTGCCAGCAGCCAGGCCGACAGGGTTCGTTCACCCCTCCACTTT
>TRBJ1-5|.|.|TRBV28
CASSPHNQPQHF
TGTGCCAGCAGTCCCCACAATCAGCCCCAGCATTTT
>TRBJ2-1|few|.|TRBV30
CAWSPGISYNEQFF
TGTGCCTGGAGCCCCGGGATTTCCTACAATGAGCAGTTCTTC
>TRBJ2-7|once|TRBD1|TRBV6-5
CASSYTNRGRGEQYF
TGTGCCAGCAGTTACACAAACAGGGGGCGCGGGGAGCAGTACTTC
>TRBJ2-7|.|.|TRBV6-5
CASHTSWPYEQYF
TGTGCCAGCCATACGTCGTGGCCCTACGAGCAGTACTTC
>TRBJ1-1|.|TRBD1|TRBV9
CASSVHPAGQTEAFF
TGTGCCAGCAGCGTCCACCCCGCGGGACAGACTGAAGCTTTCTTT
>TRBJ2-3|.|TRBD2|TRBV30
CAWSVTSGRADTQYF
TGTGCCTGGAGTGTCACTAGCGGGAGGGCAGATACGCAGTATTTT
>TRBJ2-1|.|.|TRBV14
CASSQSDSLLTYNEQFF
TGTGCCAGCAGCCAATCGGACTCTCTCCTTACCTACAATGAGCAGTTCTTC
>TRBJ2-7|.|TRBD1|TRBV4-3
CASSQRLQGLYEQYF
TGCGCCAGCAGCCAAAGACTACAGGGGCTCTACGAGCAGTACTTC
>TRBJ1-5|few|.|TRBV19
CASSIDGQSNQPQHF
TGTGCCAGTAGTATAGATGGGCAAAGCAATCAGCCCCAGCATTTT
>TRBJ2-3|.|.|TRBV12-5
CASGLLGGRNTQYF
TGTGCTAGTGGTTTGCTCGGGGGTCGGAATACGCAGTATTTT
>TRBJ1-2|.|.|TRBV4-2
CASSAHPLDYGYTF
TGTGCCAGCAGCGCGCACCCTTTGGACTATGGCTACACCTTC
>TRBJ1-1|.|.|TRBV4-1
CASSQAQGWGSTEAFF
TGCGCCAGCAGCCAAGCTCAGGGATGGGGTAGCACTGAAGCTTTCTTT
>TRBJ1-1|.|TRBD1|TRBV28
CASSSTGQGLNTEAFF
TGTGCCAGCAGTTCAACGGGACAGGGTCTGAACACTGAAGCTTTCTTT
>TRBJ2-3|.|TRBD1|TRBV29-1
CSVRDRAPADTQYF
TGCAGCGTCCGGGACAGGGCCCCTGCCGATACGCAGTATTTT
>TRBJ2-1|.|.|TRBV4-3
CASSQQAAGYNEQFF
TGCGCCAGCAGCCAACAGGCTGCCGGCTACAATGAGCAGTTCTTC
>TRBJ1-5|.|.|TRBV15
CATSPQGGQPQHF
TGTGCCACCAGCCCCCAGGGAGGTCAGCCCCAGCATTTT
>TRBJ1-2|.|.|TRBV30
CAWREFPDSGYTF
TGTGCCTGGAGGGAGTTTCCAGATAGCGGCTACACCTTC
>TRBJ2-5|.|TRBD2|TRBV4-2
CASSQGGGEETQYF
TGTGCCAGCAGCCAAGGGGGAGGGGAGGAGACCCAGTACTTC
>TRBJ1-1|.|.|TRBV13
CASSLEGVVTEAFF
TGTGCCAGCAGCTTAGAGGGAGTTGTCACTGAAGCTTTCTTT
>TRBJ2-3|.|.|TRBV6-5
CASSPGVGGTDTQYF
TGTGCCAGCAGTCCAGGGGTTGGGGGCACAGATACGCAGTATTTT
>TRBJ2-2|.|.|TRBV6-6
CASRRGGPDTGELFF
TGTGCCAGCCGTCGGGGAGGCCCGGACACCGGGGAGCTGTTTTTT
>TRBJ2-7|.|.|TRBV5-1
CASSLVPSRGSYEQYF
TGCGCCAGCAGCTTGGTCCCGAGTCGCGGGTCCTACGAGCAGTACTTC
>TRBJ1-2|.|.|TRBV11-2
CASSLGRDGYTF
TGTGCCAGCAGCTTAGGCAGGGATGGCTACACCTTC
>TRBJ2-7|.|TRBD2|TRBV9
CASSLSPAGVSDEQYF
TGTGCCAGCAGCCTGAGCCCAGCGGGAGTGAGTGACGAGCAGTACTTC
>TRBJ1-2|.|.|TRBV28
CASSLPLRNYGYTF
TGTGCCAGCAGTTTACCTTTGAGGAACTATGGCTACACCTTC
>TRBJ2-4|.|.|TRBV6-5
CASAEAFKGNIQYF
TGTGCCAGCGCCGAGGCGTTTAAGGGGAACATTCAGTACTTC